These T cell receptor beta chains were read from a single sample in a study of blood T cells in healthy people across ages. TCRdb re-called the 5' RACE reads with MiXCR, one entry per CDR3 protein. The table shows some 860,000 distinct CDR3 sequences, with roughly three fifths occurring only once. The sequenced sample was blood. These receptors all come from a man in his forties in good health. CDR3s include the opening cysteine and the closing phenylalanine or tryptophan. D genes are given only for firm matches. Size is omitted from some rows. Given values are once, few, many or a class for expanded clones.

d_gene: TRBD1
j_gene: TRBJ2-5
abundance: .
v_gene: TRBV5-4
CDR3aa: CASSLSRQGAETQYF
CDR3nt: TGTGCCAGCAGCTTGTCAAGACAGGGGGCTGAGACCCAGTACTTC

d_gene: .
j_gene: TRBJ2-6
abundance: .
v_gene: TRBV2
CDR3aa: CASSISNVLTF
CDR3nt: TGTGCCAGCAGTATAAGCAACGTCCTGACTTTC

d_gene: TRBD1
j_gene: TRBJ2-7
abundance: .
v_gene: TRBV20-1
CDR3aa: CSARPGQVSYEQYF
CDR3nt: TGCAGTGCTAGACCAGGACAGGTCTCCTACGAGCAGTACTTC

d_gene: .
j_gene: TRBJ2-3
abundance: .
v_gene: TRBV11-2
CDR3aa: CASTEGLPSDTQYF
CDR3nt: TGTGCCAGCACCGAGGGGCTACCCTCCGATACGCAGTATTTT

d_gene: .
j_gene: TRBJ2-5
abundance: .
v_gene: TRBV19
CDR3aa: CASSMFSQGAQETQYF
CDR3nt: TGTGCCAGTAGTATGTTCTCGCAAGGGGCCCAAGAGACCCAGTACTTC

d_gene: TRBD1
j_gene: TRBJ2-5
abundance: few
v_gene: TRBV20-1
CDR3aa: CSARGFGDRAQTQYF
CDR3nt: TGCAGTGCTAGAGGTTTCGGTGACAGGGCGCAGACCCAGTACTTC

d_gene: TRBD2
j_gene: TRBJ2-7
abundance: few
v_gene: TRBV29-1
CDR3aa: CSVEVLGGSYEQYF
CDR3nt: TGCAGCGTTGAAGTATTGGGCGGGAGTTACGAGCAGTACTTC

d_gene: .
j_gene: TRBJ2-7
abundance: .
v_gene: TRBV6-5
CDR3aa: CASSRTVTTYEQYF
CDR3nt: TGTGCCAGCAGCCGGACAGTAACTACCTACGAGCAGTACTTC

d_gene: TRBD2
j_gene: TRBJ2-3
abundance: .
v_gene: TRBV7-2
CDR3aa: CASRVAGGRFTQYF
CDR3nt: TGTGCCAGCAGGGTAGCGGGGGGGCGTTTTACGCAGTATTTT

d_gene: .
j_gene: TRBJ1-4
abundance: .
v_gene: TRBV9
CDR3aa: CASSSGGGNEKLFF
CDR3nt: TGTGCCAGCAGCTCGGGGGGCGGGAATGAAAAACTGTTTTTT

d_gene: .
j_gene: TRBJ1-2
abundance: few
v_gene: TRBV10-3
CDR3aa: CAISVSPDGYTF
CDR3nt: TGTGCCATCAGTGTTTCTCCGGATGGCTACACCTTC

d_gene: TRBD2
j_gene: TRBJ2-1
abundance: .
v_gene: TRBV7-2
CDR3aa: CASSSRSSGSVEQFF
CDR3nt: TGTGCCAGCAGCTCCCGGTCTAGCGGGAGTGTTGAGCAGTTCTTC